Each of the 27 T cell receptor beta chains below was sequenced from the same sample in a study of blood T cell repertoires in COVID-19. This table comes from immunoSEQ multiplex PCR, and its TCRdb copy is limited to in-frame clones, with some not included. Of around 150,000 clones listed, approximately 81% are singletons. Sequencing input: peripheral blood. These receptors were collected from a woman in her sixties with active or convalescent COVID-19.

The chain is built from TRBV7-2 and TRBJ1-5; D possibly corresponds to TRBD1 (6 bases). The CDR3 runs to 17 residues. The germline CDR1 and CDR2 sequences are SGHTA and FQGNSA. The V and J ends lost 5 bases and 4 bases respectively, with 21 bases between them. The CDR3 reads CASSPRGLRGGNQPQHF. The CDR3 DNA follows: TGTGCCAGCAGCCCCAGGGGATTGAGAGGGGGTAATCAGCCCCAGCATTTT.

CDR3 nucleotides: TGCAGCCCGCCCCGGACAGGGAAGAATCAGCCCCAGCATTTT. Its protein is CSPPRTGKNQPQHF. The chain joins TRBV29-1 to TRBJ1-5, with 8 bases fitting TRBD1. Trimming took 8 bases from V and 4 from J; bases not matched to a gene: 10. Germline V gene data show CDR1 as SQVTM and CDR2 as ANQGSEA. The CDR3 runs to 14 residues.

This clone was found a few times. The J gene is TRBJ1-1, the V gene TRBV27, with 7 nucleotides matching TRBD1. The CDR3 runs 15 residues. CDR1 is MNHEY and CDR2 is SMNVEV in the germline V gene (reference sequence). V dropped 0 bases and J dropped 4; count of bases not matched to a gene: 5. DNA of the CDR3: TGTGCCAGCAGTTTATCCCGTCAGGGGGGCACTGAAGCTTTCTTT. It translates to CASSLSRQGGTEAFF.

The chain recombines TRBV11-3 with TRBJ2-5, with TRBD2 identical over 8 bases. Germline CDR1 is SGHNT and CDR2 is YENEEA. V was clipped by 5 bases and J by 7 bases; unmatched bases: 6. The CDR3 has 13 amino acids. For the CDR3, the DNA is TGTGCCAGCAGCCTGTCCGGGGGGGGGACCCAGTACTTC. It translates to CASSLSGGGTQYF.

The chain carries TRBV14 and TRBJ2-2, with D uncertain. Germline V gives CDR1 SGHDN, CDR2 FVKESK. Trimming removed 1 base at V and 2 bases at J, with 2 bases between. There are 13 residues in the CDR3. CDR3 residues: CASSQVNTGELFF. DNA for the CDR3: TGTGCCAGCAGCCAAGTAAACACCGGGGAGCTGTTTTTT.

This rearrangement joins TRBV7-6 to TRBJ2-7; no firm D call. This CDR3 has 12 residues. Germline V gene sequence: CDR1 SGHVS, CDR2 FNYEAQ. Trimming stripped 3 bases from V and 4 bases from J, with 7 bases between. CDR3 sequence (DNA): TGTGCCAGCAGCTTGAGTGAGTACGAGCAGTACTTC. It translates to CASSLSEYEQYF. Complete variable domain (other parts from reference TRBV7-6 and TRBJ2-7): GAGVSQSPRYKVTKRGQDVALRCDPISGHVSLYWYRQALGQGPEFLTYFNYEAQQDKSGLPNDRFSAERPEGSISTLTIQRTEQRDSAMYRCASSLSEYEQYFGPGTRLTVT.

V usage is TRBV9 and J usage is TRBJ2-3; 10 nucleotides match TRBD2. CDR3 length equals 18 residues. From germline, CDR1 is SGDLS and CDR2 YYNGEE. The V gene end was trimmed by 0 bases and the J gene end by 4 bases; junction bases not matched to a gene: 11. The DNA for the CDR3 is TGTGCCAGCAGCGTAGCACTAGCGGGGCTTCCCGGCGCAGATACGCAGTATTTT. Amino acid sequence: CASSVALAGLPGADTQYF.

V is TRBV7-8 and J is TRBJ1-1, with D unresolved. Germline CDR1 reads SGHVS; CDR2 reads FQNEAQ. Trimming cost V 5 bases and J 4 bases, with 8 bases left between them. The CDR3 consists of 12 residues. The CDR3, as DNA: TGTGCCAGCAGCCTAACGGGCACTGAAGCTTTCTTT. It yields the protein CASSLTGTEAFF.

The chain uses TRBV7-9 and TRBJ2-1, with a weak D call TRBD2 (6 bases). Germline V gives CDR1 SEHNR, CDR2 FQNEAQ (reference sequence). Trimming left V 4 bases short and J 4 bases short, with 17 bases between. The CDR3 length is 16 residues. CDR3 bases: TGTGCCAGCAGCTCCGCAGCTGGCGGGACGTACAATGAGCAGTTCTTC. Protein product: CASSSAAGGTYNEQFF.

V is TRBV27 and J is TRBJ2-7; D is uncertain. The CDR3 is 14 amino acids. CDR1 is MNHEY and CDR2 is SMNVEV in the germline V gene (reference sequence). V was shortened by 2 bases and J by 7 bases, with 15 bases between the two germline ends. CDR3 in amino acids: CASSLRGPNEEQYV. The CDR3 DNA follows: TGTGCCAGCAGTTTAAGAGGCCCCAACGAGGAGCAGTACGTC.

The chain couples TRBV11-2 to TRBJ1-3, with D tentatively TRBD1 (5 bases). This CDR3 is 16 amino acids long. V lost 2 bases and J 2 bases, leaving 13 bases between the germline ends. Per the germline V gene, CDR1 is SGHAT and CDR2 is FQNNGV. Here the CDR3 DNA reads TGTGCCAGCAGCTTATACGTTGGCAGGGCTGGAAACACCATATATTTT. Translating it yields CASSLYVGRAGNTIYF. The whole variable domain, remainder taken from reference TRBV11-2 and TRBJ1-3, is EAGVAQSPRYKIIEKRQSVAFWCNPISGHATLYWYQQILGQGPKLLIQFQNNGVVDDSQLPKDRFSAERLKGVDSTLKIQPAKLEDSAVYLCASSLYVGRAGNTIYFGEGSWLTVV.

The chain couples TRBV6-1 to TRBJ2-7; possible D gene TRBD2, 6 bases. V lost 1 base to trimming and J lost 4 bases, with 14 bases between them. This CDR3 comprises 15 residues. Germline values: CDR1 MNHNS, CDR2 SASEGT. CDR3 amino acids: CASSEGLATTYEQYV. CDR3 DNA: TGTGCCAGCAGTGAAGGGCTAGCGACTACTTACGAGCAGTACGTC.

This clone was counted a few times. The chain links TRBV30 to TRBJ1-2; 7 bases map to TRBD1. V was pared by 2 bases and J by 1 base, with 7 bases of the junction left unmatched. Germline CDR1 and CDR2: GTSNPN and SVGIG (reference sequence). The CDR3 sequence is 15 residues long. Here the CDR3 reads CAWSRGRDSNYGYTF. The CDR3 DNA reads as TGTGCCTGGAGTAGAGGGCGGGACAGTAACTATGGCTACACCTTC.

The CDR3 nucleotides are TGTGCCAGCAATCTCGTGGGGGCCTCGAACACTGAAGCTTTCTTT. Its translation is CASNLVGASNTEAFF. The chain employs TRBV27 and TRBJ1-1; D is possibly TRBD1 (6 bases). Trimming took 7 bases from V and 1 from J, leaving 16 bases between them. Per the germline V gene, CDR1 is MNHEY and CDR2 is SMNVEV (reference sequence). The CDR3 sequence is 15 residues long.

V usage is TRBV11-2 and J usage is TRBJ1-6; D might be TRBD1 (6 bases). V was clipped by 2 bases and J by 9 bases, with 8 bases between them. Germline V lookup: CDR1 SGHAT, CDR2 FQNNGV. CDR3 length: 13 residues. CDR3 sequence (DNA): TGTGCCAGCAGCTTACAGGGGTTTTCACCCCTCCACTTT. Amino acids: CASSLQGFSPLHF.

The chain recombines TRBV5-8 with TRBJ2-1, with D possibly TRBD2 on 5 matching bases. Trimming shortened V by 2 bases and J by 1 base, and 10 bases separated the two germline ends. There are 15 residues in the CDR3. The germline gives CDR1 SGHTS, CDR2 YDEGEE. CDR3 nucleotides: TGTGCCAGCAGCTTACTCGGGGTATCCTACAATGAGCAGTTCTTC. It specifies CASSLLGVSYNEQFF.

This rearrangement joins TRBV6-6 to TRBJ1-1; unclear D gene. Looked up from germline, CDR1 is MNHNY and CDR2 is SVGAGI (reference sequence). This CDR3 has 14 residues. V was clipped by 7 bases and J by 1 base, with 13 bases between them. CDR3 in amino acids: CASTRWLPNTEAFF. The CDR3 region has the DNA TGTGCCAGCACTAGATGGCTACCGAACACTGAAGCTTTCTTT.

Ten or more counts support this clone. V usage is TRBV5-5 and J usage is TRBJ2-7; 8 positions match TRBD1. The CDR3 consists of 14 residues. The ends lost 3 bases at V and 1 base at J; junction bases unmatched: 3. Germline V lookup: CDR1 SGHKS, CDR2 YYEKEE (reference sequence). The CDR3 nucleotides are TGTGCCAGCAGCTCGACAGGGGCGTCCTACGAGCAGTACTTC. It encodes CASSSTGASYEQYF.

This chain joins TRBV10-3 and TRBJ2-5, with a weak D call TRBD2 (6 bases). The CDR3 is 14 amino acids. Germline assignment: CDR1 ENHRY and CDR2 SYGVKD. The germline V and J ends were trimmed by 10 bases and 7 bases, with 22 bases remaining between them. CDR3 nucleotides: TGTGCCACCACCACCGGGGGAGTCGTAGGGACCCAGTACTTC. Translation gives CATTTGGVVGTQYF.

The rearrangement joins TRBV19 to TRBJ2-5, with a possible D match to TRBD2 (5 bases). The CDR3 length is 13 residues. Trimming removed 9 bases from V and 1 base from J, with 12 bases in between. The V gene's germline CDR1 is LNHDA and CDR2 SQIVND (reference sequence). The CDR3 region is CASQAAAQETQYF. CDR3 coding DNA: TGTGCCAGCCAGGCAGCGGCCCAAGAGACCCAGTACTTC.

The chain combines TRBV27 with TRBJ2-2, with D possibly matching TRBD2 (6 bases). The CDR3 is 15 residues long. Trimming shortened V by 8 bases and J by 2 bases, and 15 bases separated the two germline ends. Per the germline V gene, CDR1 is MNHEY and CDR2 is SMNVEV (reference sequence). The CDR3 loop is CASSILGGNTGELFF. For the CDR3, the DNA is TGTGCCAGCTCAATACTGGGGGGAAACACCGGGGAGCTGTTTTTT.

The rearrangement uses TRBV4-3 and TRBJ2-1, with 8 bases that match TRBD2. CDR3 length equals 15 residues. Germline V gene lookup returns CDR1 LGHNA and CDR2 YSLEER. V lost 0 bases and J lost 8; bases outside the gene matches: 6. In nucleotides, the CDR3 is TGCGCCAGCAGCCAAGATGATGGCGGGGGGTATGAGCAGTTCTTC. Translated, it gives CASSQDDGGGYEQFF.

The chain links TRBV21-1 to TRBJ2-2; no check of the table's D call, TRBD1, against the DNA was made. TRBV21-1 is termed a pseudogene. The CDR3 is 11 residues long. CDR3: CASSQGGELFF. The CDR3 DNA reads as TGTGCCAGCAGTCAGGGCGGGGAGCTGTTTTTT.

The chain links TRBV19 to TRBJ1-5; 7 nucleotides line up with TRBD1. The CDR3 is 14 residues long. After removal of 3 bases from V and 6 bases from J, the junction contained 5 bases not matched to a gene. In germline, CDR1 is LNHDA, CDR2 SQIVND (reference sequence). CDR3 sequence (DNA): TGTGCCAGTAGTATTTCAGGGGGTGGTCAGCCCCAGCATTTT. Translating gives CASSISGGGQPQHF.

The genes are TRBV24-1 and TRBJ1-2; 7 bases match TRBD1. The CDR3 consists of 14 residues. Looked up from germline, CDR1 is KGHDR and CDR2 is SFDVKD. Germline trimming cut 4 bases from V and 8 bases from J; bases unmatched to any gene: 9. CDR3 residues: CATSERGTVRGYTF. CDR3 sequence (DNA): TGTGCCACCAGTGAGAGGGGGACAGTGCGAGGCTACACCTTC.

The rearrangement uses TRBV7-2 and TRBJ2-3; 13 positions match TRBD2. The germline gives CDR1 SGHTA, CDR2 FQGNSA. The CDR3 has 15 residues. V dropped 3 bases and J dropped 5; count of bases not matched to a gene: 2. CDR3 loop: CASSLTSGRQDTQYF. DNA of the CDR3: TGTGCCAGCAGCTTGACTAGCGGGAGGCAAGATACGCAGTATTTT.

The chain combines TRBV7-8 with TRBJ1-5; D perhaps matches TRBD1 (5 bases). Trimming pared 0 bases from V and 6 bases from J, leaving 9 bases between. The CDR3 is 14 amino acids. CDR1 is SGHVS and CDR2 is FQNEAQ in the germline V gene. The CDR3 loop reads CASSLAVGLQPQHF. DNA for the CDR3: TGTGCCAGCAGCTTAGCGGTGGGGCTTCAGCCCCAGCATTTT. Supplemented by reference TRBV7-8 and TRBJ1-5, the full variable domain reads GAGVSQSPRYKVAKRGQDVALRCDPISGHVSLFWYQQALGQGPEFLTYFQNEAQLDKSGLPSDRFFAERPEGSVSTLKIQRTQQEDSAVYLCASSLAVGLQPQHFGDGTRLSIL.